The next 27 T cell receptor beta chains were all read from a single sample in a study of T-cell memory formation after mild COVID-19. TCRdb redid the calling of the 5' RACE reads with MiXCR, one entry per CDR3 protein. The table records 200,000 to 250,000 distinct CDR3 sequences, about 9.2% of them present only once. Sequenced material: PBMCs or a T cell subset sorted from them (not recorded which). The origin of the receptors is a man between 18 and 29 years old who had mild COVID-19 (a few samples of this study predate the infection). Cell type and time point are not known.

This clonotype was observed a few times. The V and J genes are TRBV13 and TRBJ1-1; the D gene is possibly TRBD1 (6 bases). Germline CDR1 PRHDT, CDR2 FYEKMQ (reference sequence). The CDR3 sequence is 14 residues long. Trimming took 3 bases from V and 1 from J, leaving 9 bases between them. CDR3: CASSFHRANTEAFF. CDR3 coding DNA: TGTGCCAGCAGCTTCCACAGGGCGAACACTGAAGCTTTCTTT.

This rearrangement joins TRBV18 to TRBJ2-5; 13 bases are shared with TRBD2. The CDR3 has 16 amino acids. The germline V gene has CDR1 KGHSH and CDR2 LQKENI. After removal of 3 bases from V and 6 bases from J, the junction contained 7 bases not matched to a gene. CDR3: CASSPSTSGGSQTQYF. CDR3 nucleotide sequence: TGTGCCAGCTCACCTTCGACTAGCGGGGGGTCTCAGACCCAGTACTTC.

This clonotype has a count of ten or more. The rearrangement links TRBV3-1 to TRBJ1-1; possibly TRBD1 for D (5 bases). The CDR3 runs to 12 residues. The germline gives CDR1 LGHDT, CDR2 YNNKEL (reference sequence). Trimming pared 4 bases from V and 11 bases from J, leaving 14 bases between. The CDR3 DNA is TGTGCCAGCAGCCCCCGGGGCAGGAGGGCTTTCTTT. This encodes CASSPRGRRAFF.

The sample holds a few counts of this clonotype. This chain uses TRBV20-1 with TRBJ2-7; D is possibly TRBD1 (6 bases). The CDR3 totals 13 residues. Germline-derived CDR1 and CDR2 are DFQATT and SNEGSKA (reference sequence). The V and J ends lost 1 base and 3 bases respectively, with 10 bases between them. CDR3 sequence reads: CSARAGQYYEQYF. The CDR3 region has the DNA TGCAGTGCTAGAGCCGGACAGTACTACGAGCAGTACTTC.

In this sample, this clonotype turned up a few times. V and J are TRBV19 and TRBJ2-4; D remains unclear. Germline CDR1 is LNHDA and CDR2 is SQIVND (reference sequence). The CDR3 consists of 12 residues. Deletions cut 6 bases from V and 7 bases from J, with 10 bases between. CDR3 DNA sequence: TGTGCCAGTAGCCAACGGCTGAACATTCAGTACTTC. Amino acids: CASSQRLNIQYF.

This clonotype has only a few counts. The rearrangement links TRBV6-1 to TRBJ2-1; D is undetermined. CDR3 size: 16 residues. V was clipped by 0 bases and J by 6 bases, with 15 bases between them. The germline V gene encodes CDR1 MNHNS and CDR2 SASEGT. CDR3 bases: TGTGCCAGCAGTGAAGCCGCGGTCTTAATTCCCAATGAGCAGTTCTTC. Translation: CASSEAAVLIPNEQFF.

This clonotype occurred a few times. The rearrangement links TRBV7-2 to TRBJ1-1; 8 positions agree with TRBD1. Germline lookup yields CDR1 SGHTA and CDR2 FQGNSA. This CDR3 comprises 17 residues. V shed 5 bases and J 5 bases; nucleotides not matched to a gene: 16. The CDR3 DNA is TGTGCCAGCAGCCCCCATCGGCCCTGGACAGGGTGGACTGAAGCTTTCTTT. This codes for CASSPHRPWTGWTEAFF.

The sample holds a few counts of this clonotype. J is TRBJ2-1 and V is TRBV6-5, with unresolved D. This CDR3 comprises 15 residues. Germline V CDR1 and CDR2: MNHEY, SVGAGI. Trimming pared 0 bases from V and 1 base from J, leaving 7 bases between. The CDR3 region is CASSYSRWSYNEQFF. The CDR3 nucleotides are TGTGCCAGCAGTTACTCTAGGTGGTCCTACAATGAGCAGTTCTTC.

The chain's CDR3 is CASSPLDYNEQFF. CDR3 nucleotides: TGTGCCAGCAGCCCTCTAGACTACAATGAGCAGTTCTTC. The chain recombines TRBV14 with TRBJ2-1, with D uncertain. The CDR3 loop spans 13 amino acids. V lost 4 bases, J lost 3 bases, and 7 bases lay in between. The germline V gene has CDR1 SGHDN and CDR2 FVKESK. The full variable domain, in which reference TRBV14 and TRBJ2-1 provide the parts outside the CDR3, is EAGVTQFPSHSVIEKGQTVTLRCDPISGHDNLYWYRRVMGKEIKFLLHFVKESKQDESGMPNNRFLAERTGGTYSTLKVQPAELEDSGVYFCASSPLDYNEQFFGPGTRLTVL.

The CDR3, as DNA: TGTGCCATCAGCCGGGGGGCCCATGAGCAGTTCTTC. It codes for CAISRGAHEQFF. The chain uses TRBV10-3 and TRBJ2-1; D possibly corresponds to TRBD2 (7 bases). Germline V gene data show CDR1 as ENHRY and CDR2 as SYGVKD. The CDR3 totals 12 residues. With 6 bases removed from V and 8 bases from J, the gap between germline ends came to 11 bases.

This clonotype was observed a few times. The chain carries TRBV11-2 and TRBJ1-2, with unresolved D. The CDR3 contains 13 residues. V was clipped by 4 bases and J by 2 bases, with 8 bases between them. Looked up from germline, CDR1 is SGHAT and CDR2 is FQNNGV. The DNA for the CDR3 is TGTGCCAGCAGCTCGACACCAAACTATGGCTACACCTTC. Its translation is CASSSTPNYGYTF.

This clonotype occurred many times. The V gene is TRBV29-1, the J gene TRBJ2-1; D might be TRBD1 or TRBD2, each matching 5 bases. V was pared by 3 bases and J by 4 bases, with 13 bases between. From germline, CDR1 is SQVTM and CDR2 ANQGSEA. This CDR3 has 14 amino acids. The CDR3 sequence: CSVEFWGSYNEQFF. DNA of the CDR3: TGCAGCGTTGAGTTTTGGGGGTCGTACAATGAGCAGTTCTTC.

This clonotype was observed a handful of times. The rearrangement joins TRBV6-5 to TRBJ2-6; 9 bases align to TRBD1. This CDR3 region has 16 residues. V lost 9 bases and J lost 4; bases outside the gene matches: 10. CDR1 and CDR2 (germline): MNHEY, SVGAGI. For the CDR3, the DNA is TGTGCCAGTCGGACAGGGGCTGACTCGGGGGCCAACGTCCTGACTTTC. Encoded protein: CASRTGADSGANVLTF.

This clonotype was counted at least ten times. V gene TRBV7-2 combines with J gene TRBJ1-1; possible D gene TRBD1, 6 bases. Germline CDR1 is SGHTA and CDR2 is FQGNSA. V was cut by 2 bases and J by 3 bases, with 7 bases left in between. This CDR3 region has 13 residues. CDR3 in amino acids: CASSLRQDTEAFF. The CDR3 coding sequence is TGTGCCAGCAGCTTACGACAGGACACTGAAGCTTTCTTT.

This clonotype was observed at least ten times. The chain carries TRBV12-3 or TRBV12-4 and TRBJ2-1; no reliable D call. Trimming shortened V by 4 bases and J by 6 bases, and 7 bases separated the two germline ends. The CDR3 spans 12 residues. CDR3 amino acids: CASSSMANEQFF. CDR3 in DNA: TGTGCCAGCAGTTCCATGGCCAATGAGCAGTTCTTC.

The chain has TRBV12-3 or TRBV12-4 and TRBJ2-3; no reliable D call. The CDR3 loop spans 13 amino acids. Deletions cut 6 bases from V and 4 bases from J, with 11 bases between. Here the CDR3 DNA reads TGTGCCAGCAGCCTGGTAAGCGCAGATACGCAGTATTTT. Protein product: CASSLVSADTQYF.

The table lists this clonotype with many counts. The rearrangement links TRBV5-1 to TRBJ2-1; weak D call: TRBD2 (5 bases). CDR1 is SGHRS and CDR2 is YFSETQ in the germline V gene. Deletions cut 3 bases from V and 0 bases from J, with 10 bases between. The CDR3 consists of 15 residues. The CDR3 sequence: CASSSAVSSYNEQFF. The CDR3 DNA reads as TGCGCCAGCAGCTCAGCGGTCAGCTCCTACAATGAGCAGTTCTTC.

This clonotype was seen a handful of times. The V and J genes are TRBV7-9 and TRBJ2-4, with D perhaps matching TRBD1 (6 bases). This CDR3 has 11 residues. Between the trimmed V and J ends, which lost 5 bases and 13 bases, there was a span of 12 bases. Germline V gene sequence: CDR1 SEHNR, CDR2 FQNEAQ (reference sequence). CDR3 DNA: TGTGCCAGCAGCCAGGGGAGATTACAGTACTTC. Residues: CASSQGRLQYF.

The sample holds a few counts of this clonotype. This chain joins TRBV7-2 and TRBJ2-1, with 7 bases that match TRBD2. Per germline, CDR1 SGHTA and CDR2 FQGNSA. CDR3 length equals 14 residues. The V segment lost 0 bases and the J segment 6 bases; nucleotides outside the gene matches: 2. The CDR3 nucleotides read TGTGCCAGCAGCTTAGCGGGGGGGTTCAATGAGCAGTTCTTC. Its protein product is CASSLAGGFNEQFF.

Here the CDR3 DNA reads TGCGCCAGCAGAACAGGGCCAGTTCAAGAGACCCAGTACTTC. Encoded protein: CASRTGPVQETQYF. The chain couples TRBV5-1 to TRBJ2-5; possibly TRBD1 for D (6 bases). CDR3 length equals 14 residues. V lost 5 bases to trimming and J lost 2 bases, with 13 bases between them. Germline values: CDR1 SGHRS, CDR2 YFSETQ.

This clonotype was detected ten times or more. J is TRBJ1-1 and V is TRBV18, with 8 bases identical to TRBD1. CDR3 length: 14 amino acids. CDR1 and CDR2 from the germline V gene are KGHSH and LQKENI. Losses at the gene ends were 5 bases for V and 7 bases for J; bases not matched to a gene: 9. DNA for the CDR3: TGTGCCAGCTCATCGCAGGACGGACAGGGTGAAGCTTTCTTT. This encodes CASSSQDGQGEAFF.

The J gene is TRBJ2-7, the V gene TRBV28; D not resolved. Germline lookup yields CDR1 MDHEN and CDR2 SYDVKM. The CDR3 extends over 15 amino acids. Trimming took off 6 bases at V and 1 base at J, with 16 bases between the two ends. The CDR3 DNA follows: TGTGCCAGCAGACCCCGCAAGGCGGCATCCTACGAGCAGTACGTC. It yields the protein CASRPRKAASYEQYV.

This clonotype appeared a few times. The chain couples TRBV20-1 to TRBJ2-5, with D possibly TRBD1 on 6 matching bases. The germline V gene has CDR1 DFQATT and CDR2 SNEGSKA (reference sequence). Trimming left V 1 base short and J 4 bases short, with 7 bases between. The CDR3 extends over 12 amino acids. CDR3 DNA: TGCAGTGCTAGAGTCAGGGGAGAGACCCAGTACTTC. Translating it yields CSARVRGETQYF.

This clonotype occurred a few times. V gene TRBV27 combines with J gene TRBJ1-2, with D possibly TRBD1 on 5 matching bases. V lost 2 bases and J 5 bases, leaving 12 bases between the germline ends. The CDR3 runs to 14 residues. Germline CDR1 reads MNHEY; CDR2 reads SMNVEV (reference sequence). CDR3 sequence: CASSLNDGHYGYTF. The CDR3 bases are TGTGCCAGCAGTTTAAACGACGGACATTATGGCTACACCTTC.

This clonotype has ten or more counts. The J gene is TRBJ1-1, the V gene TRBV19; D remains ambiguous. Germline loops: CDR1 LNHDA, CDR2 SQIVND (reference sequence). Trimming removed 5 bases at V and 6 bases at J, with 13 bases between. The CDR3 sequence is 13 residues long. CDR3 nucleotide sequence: TGTGCCAGTAGTCAGTCTGTGAGCGCTGAAGCTTTCTTT. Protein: CASSQSVSAEAFF.

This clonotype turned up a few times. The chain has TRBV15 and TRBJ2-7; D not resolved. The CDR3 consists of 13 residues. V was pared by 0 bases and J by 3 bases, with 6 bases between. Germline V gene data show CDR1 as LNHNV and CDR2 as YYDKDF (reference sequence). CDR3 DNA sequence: TGTGCCACCAGCAGAGATCCCAACTACGAGCAGTACTTC. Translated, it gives CATSRDPNYEQYF.

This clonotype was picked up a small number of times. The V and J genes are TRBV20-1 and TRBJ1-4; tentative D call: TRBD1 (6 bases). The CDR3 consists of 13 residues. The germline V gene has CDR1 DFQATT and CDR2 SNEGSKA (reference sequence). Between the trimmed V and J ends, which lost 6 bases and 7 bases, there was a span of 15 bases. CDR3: CSALLGGLEKLFF. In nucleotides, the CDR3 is TGCAGTGCCCTGCTAGGGGGGCTTGAAAAACTGTTTTTT.